This T cell receptor (beta chain) was captured in a study of blood T cell repertoires in COVID-19. Across the study: The cDNA or gDNA used as material had been derived from T cells, B-cell-depleted T cells, or PBMCs.

After removal of 1 base from V and 9 bases from J, the junction contained 4 bases not matched to a gene. Germline V gene sequence: CDR1 SEHNR, CDR2 FQNEAQ (reference sequence). This CDR3 is 14 amino acids long. Original handling: Estimated nucleated cell counts came from reference gene primer amplification. Here immunoSEQ multiplex PCR was the method, and the copy in TCRdb shows in-frame clones only, minus some. The V and J calls and clone size are taken from that table; D and trimming were inferred from the DNA. The repertoire holds tens of thousands of clones, with around 88% as singletons. The chain combines TRBV7-9 with TRBJ2-1, with 9 bases lining up with TRBD2. Sequenced material: peripheral blood. The clonotype originates from a man aged 55 to 70 with acute or convalescent COVID-19. The chain's CDR3 is CASSLGPSGTEQFF. CDR3 DNA: TGTGCCAGCAGCTTAGGACCTAGCGGGACTGAGCAGTTCTTC.